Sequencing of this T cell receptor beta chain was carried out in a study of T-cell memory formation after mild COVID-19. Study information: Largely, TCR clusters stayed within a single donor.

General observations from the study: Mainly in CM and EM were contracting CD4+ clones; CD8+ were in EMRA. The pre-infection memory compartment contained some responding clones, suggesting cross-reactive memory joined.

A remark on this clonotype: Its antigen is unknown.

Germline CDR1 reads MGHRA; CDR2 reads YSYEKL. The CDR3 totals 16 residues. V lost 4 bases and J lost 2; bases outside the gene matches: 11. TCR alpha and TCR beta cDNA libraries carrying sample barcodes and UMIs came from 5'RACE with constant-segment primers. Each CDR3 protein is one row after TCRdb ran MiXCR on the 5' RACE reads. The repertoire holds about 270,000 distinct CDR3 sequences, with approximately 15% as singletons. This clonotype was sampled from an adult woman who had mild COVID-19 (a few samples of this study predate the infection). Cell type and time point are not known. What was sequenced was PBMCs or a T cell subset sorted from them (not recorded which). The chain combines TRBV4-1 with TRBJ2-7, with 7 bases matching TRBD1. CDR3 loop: CASSPQTGQGAYEQYF. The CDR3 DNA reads TGCGCCAGCAGCCCCCAAACCGGGCAGGGGGCCTACGAGCAGTACTTC.